Below are 23 T cell receptor beta chains sequenced from a single sample in a study of CD8 T cells in ankylosing spondylitis. TCRdb re-called the 5' RACE reads with MiXCR, one entry per CDR3 protein. Of approximately 350,000 distinct CDR3 sequences listed, roughly 20% are singletons. Sequenced input: blood, either unsorted or a sorted T cell fraction (not recorded which). Receptors originate from a male donor with ankylosing spondylitis or in good health (not recorded which).

This clonotype was picked up a small number of times. This chain links TRBV29-1 with TRBJ2-3; the D call may be TRBD1 or TRBD2 (5 bases each). From germline, CDR1 is SQVTM and CDR2 ANQGSEA. The CDR3 has 16 amino acids. Between the trimmed V and J ends, which lost 6 bases and 3 bases, there was a span of 22 bases. As DNA, the CDR3 is TGCAGCGTCGAGGGGCCGCCAGGGTCCAATACAGATACGCAGTATTTT. It yields the protein CSVEGPPGSNTDTQYF.

This clonotype came up many times. V gene TRBV12-3 or TRBV12-4 combines with J gene TRBJ1-6; no reliable D call. V shed 1 base and J shed 0 bases, with 4 bases lying between them. CDR3 length: 15 amino acids. CDR3 region: CASSLDSSYNSPLHF. Here the CDR3 DNA reads TGTGCCAGCAGTTTAGACAGCTCCTATAATTCACCCCTCCACTTT.

This clonotype was seen only a few times. The J gene is TRBJ2-7, the V gene TRBV5-1; D remains unclear. The germline CDR1 and CDR2 sequences are SGHRS and YFSETQ. This CDR3 is built from 13 residues. The V and J ends lost 5 bases and 1 base respectively, with 10 bases between them. The DNA of the CDR3 is TGCGCCAGCAGGGTCGGACGGTCCTACGAGCAGTACTTC. It yields the protein CASRVGRSYEQYF.

V is TRBV2 and J is TRBJ2-1, with D possibly being TRBD1 (6 bases). The V gene lost 5 bases and the J gene lost 0 bases, with 14 bases spanning the gap. In germline, CDR1 is SNHLY, CDR2 FYNNEI. The CDR3 extends over 16 amino acids. The CDR3 sequence is CASSPGTQSSYNEQFF. CDR3 in DNA: TGTGCCAGCAGTCCCGGGACACAGAGCTCCTACAATGAGCAGTTCTTC.

The V gene is TRBV7-9, the J gene TRBJ2-3; D may be TRBD2 (6 bases). Germline V gene lookup returns CDR1 SEHNR and CDR2 FQNEAQ (reference sequence). The V end was cut by 1 base, the J end by 1 base, with 12 bases between. The CDR3 contains 16 residues. This chain's CDR3 is CASSLVEERGTDTQYF. The CDR3 DNA is TGTGCCAGCAGCTTAGTGGAGGAGCGGGGCACAGATACGCAGTATTTT.

There are a few counts of this clonotype. In nucleotides, the CDR3 is TGTGCCAGCAGCCAACGGATATCAGGGGGCTCCTATAATTCACCCCTCCACTTT. Translating gives CASSQRISGGSYNSPLHF. The chain carries TRBV3-1 and TRBJ1-6, with 7 positions matching TRBD1. Germline V gene sequence: CDR1 LGHDT, CDR2 YNNKEL (reference sequence). Unmatched junction bases numbered 7, after V lost 2 bases and J lost 0 bases. This CDR3 region has 18 residues.

Only a few counts were recorded for this clonotype. J is TRBJ1-2 and V is TRBV29-1; 8 positions match TRBD1. V dropped 7 bases and J dropped 8; count of bases not matched to a gene: 9. The CDR3 covers 12 residues. The germline V gene encodes CDR1 SQVTM and CDR2 ANQGSEA. The CDR3 DNA is TGCAGCGCCCCGGGGTCAGGGGGCGGCTACACCTTC. As protein: CSAPGSGGGYTF.

The chain couples TRBV28 to TRBJ2-7, with D uncertain. Trimming took 6 bases from V and 3 from J, leaving 18 bases between them. CDR1 is MDHEN, CDR2 SYDVKM, per germline. CDR3 length: 15 residues. The CDR3 protein is CASRPQAGRYYEQYF. CDR3 sequence (DNA): TGTGCCAGCAGACCCCAGGCAGGCAGGTACTACGAGCAGTACTTC.

This chain uses TRBV12-3 or TRBV12-4 with TRBJ1-1; 7 positions agree with TRBD1. This CDR3 has 13 residues. The ends lost 7 bases at V and 4 bases at J; junction bases unmatched: 6. In nucleotides, the CDR3 is TGTGCCAGCATCTTGAACAGGGGCACTGAAGCTTTCTTT. This sequence encodes CASILNRGTEAFF.

This clonotype was recorded a few times. The chain uses TRBV4-2 and TRBJ1-1; tentative D call: TRBD1 (5 bases). The V end was cut by 1 base, the J end by 0 bases, with 18 bases between. CDR3 length: 18 amino acids. Germline CDR1 LGHNA, CDR2 YNFKEQ. CDR3 protein: CASSQVREKNLMNTEAFF. The CDR3 bases are TGTGCCAGCAGCCAAGTCAGGGAGAAAAATCTCATGAACACTGAAGCTTTCTTT.

This clonotype was recorded a few times. The chain uses TRBV10-2 and TRBJ2-1; D remains ambiguous. The CDR3 consists of 12 residues. Trimming cost V 0 bases and J 12 bases, with 9 bases left between them. The germline V gene encodes CDR1 WSHSY and CDR2 SAAADI. CDR3 bases: TGCGCCAGCAGTGAGTCAGGTGCCCTGCAGTTCTTC. Its protein is CASSESGALQFF.

This clonotype was detected a few times. V and J are TRBV11-2 and TRBJ2-1, with D uncertain. The CDR3 runs 15 residues. Germline CDR1 is SGHAT and CDR2 is FQNNGV. V lost 2 bases, J lost 0 bases, and 8 bases lay in between. The CDR3 DNA sequence: TGTGCCAGCAGCTTATTTTCGGCCTCCTACAATGAGCAGTTCTTC. Protein product: CASSLFSASYNEQFF. Full variable domain (rest looked up from reference TRBV11-2 and TRBJ2-1): EAGVAQSPRYKIIEKRQSVAFWCNPISGHATLYWYQQILGQGPKLLIQFQNNGVVDDSQLPKDRFSAERLKGVDSTLKIQPAKLEDSAVYLCASSLFSASYNEQFFGPGTRLTVL.

V usage is TRBV24-1 and J usage is TRBJ1-1; no definite D call. Germline-derived CDR1 and CDR2 are KGHDR and SFDVKD. V lost 7 bases and J 1 base, leaving 6 bases between the germline ends. The CDR3 has 12 amino acids. The CDR3 sequence is CATREGNTEAFF. CDR3 bases: TGTGCCACCAGGGAAGGGAACACTGAAGCTTTCTTT.

The sample holds a few counts of this clonotype. This chain links TRBV11-2 with TRBJ2-2; 7 bases align to TRBD2. This CDR3 has 16 residues. The ends lost 3 bases at V and 0 bases at J; junction bases unmatched: 4. Germline loops: CDR1 SGHAT, CDR2 FQNNGV. The CDR3 sequence: CASSFGTTANTGELFF. In nucleotides, the CDR3 is TGTGCCAGCAGCTTTGGGACTACCGCGAACACCGGGGAGCTGTTTTTT.

The chain employs TRBV11-2 and TRBJ2-7; tentatively, D is TRBD1 (6 bases). V was trimmed by 1 base and J by 3 bases, leaving 19 bases between them. CDR3 size: 17 residues. Germline V CDR1 and CDR2: SGHAT, FQNNGV. The CDR3 loop reads CASSLVGAGLGSYEQYF. As DNA, the CDR3 is TGTGCCAGCAGCTTAGTGGGGGCAGGACTGGGGAGCTACGAGCAGTACTTC.

The table lists this clonotype with a few counts. The chain couples TRBV24-1 to TRBJ2-2; D is ambiguous. The V gene's germline CDR1 is KGHDR and CDR2 SFDVKD. CDR3 length: 12 residues. The V gene lost 9 bases and the J gene lost 6 bases, with 10 bases spanning the gap. The CDR3 here is CATQGPAGELFF. Written as DNA, the CDR3 is TGTGCCACCCAAGGGCCGGCCGGGGAGCTGTTTTTT.

This clonotype came up a few times. The J gene is TRBJ2-1, the V gene TRBV2; D is perhaps TRBD2 (6 bases). This CDR3 comprises 14 residues. Germline V lookup: CDR1 SNHLY, CDR2 FYNNEI. Trimming left V 4 bases short and J 6 bases short, with 13 bases between. DNA for the CDR3: TGTGCCAGCAGTGGACCTGGGGGGATCAATGAGCAGTTCTTC. It encodes CASSGPGGINEQFF.

The J gene is TRBJ2-1, the V gene TRBV20-1; D not resolved. The CDR3 runs 10 residues. Germline values: CDR1 DFQATT, CDR2 SNEGSKA (reference sequence). V was trimmed by 2 bases and J by 9 bases, leaving 5 bases between them. CDR3 amino acids: CSARKAEQFF. As DNA, the CDR3 is TGCAGTGCTAGAAAGGCTGAGCAGTTCTTC.

The genes are TRBV4-1 and TRBJ2-6; a possible D gene is TRBD1 (6 bases). The CDR3 has 15 residues. The V gene lost 5 bases and the J gene lost 3 bases, with 11 bases spanning the gap. The V gene's germline CDR1 is MGHRA and CDR2 YSYEKL. The CDR3 nucleotides are TGCGCCAGCAGCGAACAGGGATATGGGGCCAACGTCCTGACTTTC. Translating gives CASSEQGYGANVLTF.

In this sample, this clonotype turned up many times. This rearrangement joins TRBV27 to TRBJ2-1; D is possibly TRBD1 (5 bases). Germline V CDR1 and CDR2: MNHEY, SMNVEV (reference sequence). V lost 3 bases and J 5 bases, leaving 11 bases between the germline ends. CDR3 size: 14 residues. The CDR3 protein is CASSFRVYNNEQFF. The DNA of the CDR3 is TGTGCCAGCAGTTTCAGGGTTTACAACAATGAGCAGTTCTTC.

This chain links TRBV29-1 with TRBJ2-1, with D tentatively TRBD2 (5 bases). This CDR3 has 14 residues. Trimming removed 0 bases from V and 2 bases from J, with 8 bases in between. The V gene's germline CDR1 is SQVTM and CDR2 ANQGSEA. The CDR3 bases are TGCAGCGTTGAAGACCCCGGGACCTACAATGAGCAGTTCTTC. Translated, it gives CSVEDPGTYNEQFF.

The chain has TRBV2 and TRBJ2-1, with TRBD2 as a possible D gene (6 bases). The V end lost 8 bases, the J end lost 2 bases, and 19 bases lay between the germline ends. The V gene's germline CDR1 is SNHLY and CDR2 FYNNEI. The CDR3 covers 16 residues. CDR3 region: CASSPLAAETYNEQFF. DNA of the CDR3: TGTGCCAGCTCGCCCTTAGCGGCTGAAACCTACAATGAGCAGTTCTTC.

J is TRBJ2-5 and V is TRBV29-1; 7 nucleotides align to TRBD1. This CDR3 is 14 amino acids long. V trimming: 5 bases; J trimming: 2 bases; junction bases outside the gene matches: 8. Germline V CDR1 and CDR2: SQVTM, ANQGSEA. CDR3 bases: TGCAGCGTTAGGGGGCAGTATAATCAAGAGACCCAGTACTTC. Protein product: CSVRGQYNQETQYF.